Below are 13 T cell receptor beta chains sequenced from a single sample in a study of T cell responses to AZD1222 COVID-19 vaccine. Only in-frame clones appear in the TCRdb table, and some are missing; sequencing was by immunoSEQ multiplex PCR. The sample yields 140,000 to 150,000 clones, approximately 92% seen once. Material: peripheral blood, obtained 28 days after the second AZD1222 dose. The receptors come from an adult who received the AZD1222 COVID-19 vaccine.

This chain joins TRBV14 and TRBJ2-7; 7 bases are shared with TRBD2. V was clipped by 0 bases and J by 2 bases; unmatched bases: 7. The CDR3 runs to 16 residues. Germline values: CDR1 SGHDN, CDR2 FVKESK. The CDR3 DNA reads as TGTGCCAGCAGCCAAGATTCACGGGGGGTGGCCTACGAGCAGTACTTC. Translation gives CASSQDSRGVAYEQYF.

The J gene is TRBJ1-6, the V gene TRBV7-2; TRBD1 is a possible D gene (5 bases). This CDR3 region has 14 residues. Germline CDR1 SGHTA, CDR2 FQGNSA. Trimming removed 6 bases from V and 6 bases from J, with 12 bases in between. CDR3 in DNA: TGTGCCAGCAGATCACGACAGATTAATTCACCCCTCCACTTT. It translates to CASRSRQINSPLHF.

The rearrangement links TRBV28 to TRBJ2-7; 7 nucleotides line up with TRBD1. Trimming took 6 bases from V and 3 from J; bases not matched to a gene: 11. This CDR3 has 15 residues. Germline CDR1 is MDHEN and CDR2 is SYDVKM. CDR3 sequence (DNA): TGTGCCAGCAGGGAAACCGGGACAGTCCTCTACGAGCAGTACTTC. Translated, it gives CASRETGTVLYEQYF.

The genes are TRBV9 and TRBJ1-2; 12 bases align to TRBD1. CDR1 and CDR2 from the germline V gene are SGDLS and YYNGEE. J was trimmed by 8 bases and V by 4 bases; bases with no gene match: 9. The CDR3 contains 15 residues. The CDR3 here is CASSPSGQGAGGYTF. The DNA for the CDR3 is TGTGCCAGCAGCCCATCGGGACAGGGGGCGGGGGGCTACACCTTC.

This clone occurred once. The rearrangement links TRBV27 to TRBJ1-1; D remains unclear. The CDR3 sequence is 12 residues long. Germline CDR1 and CDR2: MNHEY and SMNVEV (reference sequence). V dropped 3 bases and J dropped 11 bases, with 13 bases sitting between them. The CDR3 DNA is TGTGCCAGCAGTTTCCCCGGCCTCCCGGCTTTCTTT. It translates to CASSFPGLPAFF.

This sequence joins TRBV28 and TRBJ1-5, with D possibly being TRBD1 (5 bases). This CDR3 region has 16 residues. Trimming shortened V by 3 bases and J by 5 bases, and 17 bases separated the two germline ends. Germline CDR1 MDHEN, CDR2 SYDVKM. The CDR3 loop reads CASSLTQGGSHQPQHF. The DNA for the CDR3 is TGTGCCAGCAGTTTGACCCAGGGAGGGTCCCATCAGCCCCAGCATTTT.

The chain carries TRBV5-4 and TRBJ1-1; 9 nucleotides line up with TRBD1. Germline CDR1 is SGHNT and CDR2 is YYREEE (reference sequence). This CDR3 spans 12 amino acids. V lost 7 bases, J lost 4 bases, and 2 bases stayed unmatched. The CDR3 region is CASQDRGTEAFF. DNA for the CDR3: TGTGCCAGCCAGGACAGGGGCACTGAAGCTTTCTTT.

The V gene is TRBV18, the J gene TRBJ1-2; D is unresolved. V was clipped by 0 bases and J by 2 bases, with 10 bases between them. The CDR3 covers 15 residues. In germline, CDR1 is KGHSH, CDR2 LQKENI. CDR3 in amino acids: CASSPPARQNYGYTF. The CDR3 bases are TGTGCCAGCTCACCACCGGCACGGCAAAACTATGGCTACACCTTC.

The chain employs TRBV5-5 and TRBJ1-3; D uncertain. V dropped 0 bases and J dropped 4 bases, with 14 bases sitting between them. CDR3 size: 16 residues. CDR1 and CDR2 (germline): SGHKS, YYEKEE (reference sequence). As DNA, the CDR3 is TGTGCCAGCAGCTTGGCGGTGGCCAGGAGAGGAAACACCATATATTTT. As protein: CASSLAVARRGNTIYF.

This clone has a handful of counts. This sequence joins TRBV5-1 and TRBJ2-7; 11 bases line up with TRBD2. Germline V lookup: CDR1 SGHRS, CDR2 YFSETQ. The CDR3 is 16 amino acids. The trim removed 4 bases at V and 3 bases at J, leaving 9 bases unmatched. CDR3 amino acids: CASSIIAGLAVYEQYF. The CDR3 coding sequence is TGCGCCAGCAGCATAATCGCGGGACTAGCGGTCTACGAGCAGTACTTC.

This rearrangement joins TRBV28 to TRBJ2-3; TRBD2 matches at 13 bases. Germline trimming cut 4 bases from V and 1 base from J; bases unmatched to any gene: 8. The germline gives CDR1 MDHEN, CDR2 SYDVKM. The CDR3 length is 18 residues. The CDR3: CASSYAPGLAGGTDTQYF. The CDR3 DNA reads as TGTGCCAGCAGTTATGCCCCAGGACTAGCGGGAGGCACAGATACGCAGTATTTT.

V and J are TRBV19 and TRBJ2-1; the match to TRBD2 covers 11 bases. CDR3 size: 16 residues. J gave up 1 base and V 4 bases, and 3 bases lay outside the gene matches. CDR1 is LNHDA and CDR2 is SQIVND in the germline V gene (reference sequence). The CDR3 DNA sequence: TGTGCCAGTAGTACGGTAGCGGGAGGGTCCTACAATGAGCAGTTCTTC. Its translation is CASSTVAGGSYNEQFF.

The chain is built from TRBV9 and TRBJ2-1; TRBD2 might be the D (5 bases). CDR1 SGDLS and CDR2 YYNGEE come from the germline V gene. Trimming removed 0 bases at V and 0 bases at J, with 10 bases between. This CDR3 has 16 amino acids. CDR3 region: CASSVGGSASYNEQFF. The CDR3 DNA reads as TGTGCCAGCAGCGTAGGAGGTAGCGCCTCCTACAATGAGCAGTTCTTC.